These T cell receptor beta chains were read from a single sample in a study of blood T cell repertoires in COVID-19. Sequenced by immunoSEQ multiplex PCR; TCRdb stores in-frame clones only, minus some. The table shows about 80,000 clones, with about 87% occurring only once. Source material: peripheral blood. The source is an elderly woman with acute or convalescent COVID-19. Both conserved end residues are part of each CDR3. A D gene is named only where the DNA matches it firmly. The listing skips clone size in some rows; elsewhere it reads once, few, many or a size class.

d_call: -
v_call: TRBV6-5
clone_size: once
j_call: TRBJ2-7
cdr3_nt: TGTGCCAGCACCAATGACAGATCCCCCTACGAGCAGTACTTC
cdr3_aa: CASTNDRSPYEQYF

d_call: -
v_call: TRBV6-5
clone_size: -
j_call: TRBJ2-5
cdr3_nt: TGTGCCAGCAGCCGACAGGGACTGGGAAAAGAGACCCAGTACTTC
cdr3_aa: CASSRQGLGKETQYF

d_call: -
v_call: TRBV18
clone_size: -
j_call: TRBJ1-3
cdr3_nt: TGTGCCAGCTCACCCCCCGGGATGGGAAACACCATATATTTT
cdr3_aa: CASSPPGMGNTIYF

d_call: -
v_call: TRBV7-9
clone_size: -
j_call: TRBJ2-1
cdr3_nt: TGTGCCAGCAGCTTACGACAGCCGTACAATGAGCAGTTCTTC
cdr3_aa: CASSLRQPYNEQFF

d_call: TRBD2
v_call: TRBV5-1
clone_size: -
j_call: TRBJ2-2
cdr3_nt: TGCGCCAGCAGCGGGGGGACTAGAGACACCGGGGAGCTGTTTTTT
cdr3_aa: CASSGGTRDTGELFF

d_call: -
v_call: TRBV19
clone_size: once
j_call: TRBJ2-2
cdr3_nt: TGTGCCAGTAAGAGGGATCCGTACACCGGGGAGCTGTTTTTT
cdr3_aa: CASKRDPYTGELFF

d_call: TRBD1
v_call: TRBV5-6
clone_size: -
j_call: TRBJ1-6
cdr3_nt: TGTGCCAGCAGCTGGGGGGACAGAAATTCACCCCTCCACTTT
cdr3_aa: CASSWGDRNSPLHF

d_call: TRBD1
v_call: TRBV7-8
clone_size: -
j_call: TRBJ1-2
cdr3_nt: TGTGCCAGCAGCTTTCCGGGACAGGGGATCGGCTATGGCTACACCTTC
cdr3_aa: CASSFPGQGIGYGYTF

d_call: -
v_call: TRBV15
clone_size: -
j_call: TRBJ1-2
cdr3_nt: TGTGCCACCAGCAGAGATTTTTCAGGGGATTATGGCTACACCTTC
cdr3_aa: CATSRDFSGDYGYTF

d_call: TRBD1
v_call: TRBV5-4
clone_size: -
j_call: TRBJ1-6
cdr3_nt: TGTGCCAGCAGCCGACAGGGCTCACCCCTCCACTTT
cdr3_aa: CASSRQGSPLHF

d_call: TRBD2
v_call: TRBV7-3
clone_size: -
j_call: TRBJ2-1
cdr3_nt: TGTGCCAGCAGCTTAATTGGGAGCGGGGGGTCCTACAATGAGCAGTTCTTC
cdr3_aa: CASSLIGSGGSYNEQFF

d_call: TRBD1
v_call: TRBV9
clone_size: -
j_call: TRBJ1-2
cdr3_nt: TGTGCCAGCAGCGTAGGAACAGGGGGTGGTGGCTACACCTTC
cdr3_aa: CASSVGTGGGGYTF

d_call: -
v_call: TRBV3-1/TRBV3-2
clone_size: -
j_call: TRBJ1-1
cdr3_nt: TGTGCCAGCAGTGGTCAGTCCCCGGAGACTGAAGCTTTCTTT
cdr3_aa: CASSGQSPETEAFF

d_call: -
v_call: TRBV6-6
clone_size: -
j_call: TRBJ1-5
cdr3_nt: TGTGCCAGCAGTTACTCATCGGGAGGGAGTACTCAGCCCCAGCATTTT
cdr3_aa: CASSYSSGGSTQPQHF

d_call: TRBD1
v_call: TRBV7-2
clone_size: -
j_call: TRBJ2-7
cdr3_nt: TGTGCCAGCAGCTTAGGGGCAGGGGGCTTCTACGAGCAGTACTTC
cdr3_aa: CASSLGAGGFYEQYF

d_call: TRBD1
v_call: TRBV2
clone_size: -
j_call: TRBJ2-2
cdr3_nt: TGTGCCAGCAGTGACAGGGGGCGAAACACCGGGGAGCTGTTTTTT
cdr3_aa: CASSDRGRNTGELFF

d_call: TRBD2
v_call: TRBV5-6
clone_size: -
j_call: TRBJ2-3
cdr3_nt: TGTGCCAGCAGCCTACGACTAGCGGGTATGGGAGATACGCAGTATTTT
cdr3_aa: CASSLRLAGMGDTQYF

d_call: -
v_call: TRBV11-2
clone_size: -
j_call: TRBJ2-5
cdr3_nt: TGTGCCAGCAGCTTAGGAGGGGGACGTTCGTACTACGAGACCCAGTACTTC
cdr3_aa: CASSLGGGRSYYETQYF

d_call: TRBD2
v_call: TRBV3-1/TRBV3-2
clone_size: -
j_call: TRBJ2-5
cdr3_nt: TGTGCCAGCAGCCCCCCCAGGACTAGCATGGAGACCCAGTACTTC
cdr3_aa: CASSPPRTSMETQYF

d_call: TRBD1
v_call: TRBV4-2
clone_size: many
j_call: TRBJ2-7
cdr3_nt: TGTGCCAGCAGCCGCTCGCGGACAGGGGAGCAGTACTTC
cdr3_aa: CASSRSRTGEQYF

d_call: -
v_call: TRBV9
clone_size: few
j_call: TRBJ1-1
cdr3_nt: TGTGCCAGCAGCGTGGTGGGAGGGAAAGCTTTCTTT
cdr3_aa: CASSVVGGKAFF

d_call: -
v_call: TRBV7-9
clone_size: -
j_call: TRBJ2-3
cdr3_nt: TGTGCCAGCAGCTTAGACAGGGCGGCAGATACGCAGTATTTT
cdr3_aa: CASSLDRAADTQYF

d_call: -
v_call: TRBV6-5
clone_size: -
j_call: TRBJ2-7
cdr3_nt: TGTGCCAGCAGACCCCCCCAAGGGGGGGGCGAGCAGTACTTC
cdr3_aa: CASRPPQGGGEQYF

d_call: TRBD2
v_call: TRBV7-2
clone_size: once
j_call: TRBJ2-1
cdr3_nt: TGTGCCAGCAGCAACTCCCCCCTACTAGCGGGGGGATACAATGAGCAGTTCTTC
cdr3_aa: CASSNSPLLAGGYNEQFF

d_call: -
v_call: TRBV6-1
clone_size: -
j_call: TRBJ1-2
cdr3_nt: TGTGCCAGCTGGGGACACTTGGTGGAGAACTATGGCTACACCTTC
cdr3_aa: CASWGHLVENYGYTF

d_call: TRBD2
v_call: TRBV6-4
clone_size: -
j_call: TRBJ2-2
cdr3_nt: TGTGCCAGCAGTCAGACTAGCGGTTTCGGCGGGGAGCTGTTTTTT
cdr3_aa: CASSQTSGFGGELFF

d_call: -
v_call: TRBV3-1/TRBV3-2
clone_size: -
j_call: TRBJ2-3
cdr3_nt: TGTGCCAGCAGCGATGGACAACGCGGCGATACGCAGTATTTT
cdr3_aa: CASSDGQRGDTQYF